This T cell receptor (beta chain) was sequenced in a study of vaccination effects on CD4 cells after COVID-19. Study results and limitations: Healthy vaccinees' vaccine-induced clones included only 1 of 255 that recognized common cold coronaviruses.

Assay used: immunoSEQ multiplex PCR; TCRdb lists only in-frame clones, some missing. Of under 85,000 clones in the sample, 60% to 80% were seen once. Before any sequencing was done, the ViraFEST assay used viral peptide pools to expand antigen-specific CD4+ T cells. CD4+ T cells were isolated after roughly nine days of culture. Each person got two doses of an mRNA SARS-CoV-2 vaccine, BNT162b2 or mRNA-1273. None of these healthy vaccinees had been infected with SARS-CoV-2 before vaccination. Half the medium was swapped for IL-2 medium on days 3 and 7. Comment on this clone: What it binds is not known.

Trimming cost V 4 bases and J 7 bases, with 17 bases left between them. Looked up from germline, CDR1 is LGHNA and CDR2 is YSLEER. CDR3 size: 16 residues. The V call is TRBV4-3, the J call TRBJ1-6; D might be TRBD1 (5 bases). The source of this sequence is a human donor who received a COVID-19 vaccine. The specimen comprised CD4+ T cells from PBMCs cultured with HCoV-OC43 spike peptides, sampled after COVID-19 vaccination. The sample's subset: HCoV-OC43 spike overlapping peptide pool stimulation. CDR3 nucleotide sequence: TGCGCCAGCAGCCTGACTGTAGGGGTAGGGAATTCACCCCTCCACTTT. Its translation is CASSLTVGVGNSPLHF.